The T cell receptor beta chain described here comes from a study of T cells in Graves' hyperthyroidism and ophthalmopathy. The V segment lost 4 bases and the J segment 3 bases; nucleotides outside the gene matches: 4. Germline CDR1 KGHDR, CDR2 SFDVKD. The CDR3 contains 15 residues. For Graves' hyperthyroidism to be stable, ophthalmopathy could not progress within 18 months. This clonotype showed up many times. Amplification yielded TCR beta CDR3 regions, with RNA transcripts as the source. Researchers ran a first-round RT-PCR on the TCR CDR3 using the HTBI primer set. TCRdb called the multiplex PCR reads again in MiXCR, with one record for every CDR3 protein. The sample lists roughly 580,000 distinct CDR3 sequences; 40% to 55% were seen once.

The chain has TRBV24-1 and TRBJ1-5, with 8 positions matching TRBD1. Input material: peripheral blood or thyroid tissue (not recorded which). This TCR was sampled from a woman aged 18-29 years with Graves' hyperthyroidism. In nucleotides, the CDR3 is TGTGCCACCAGTGAGTCGACAGGGGCCAATCAGCCCCAGCATTTT. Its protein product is CATSESTGANQPQHF.